There are many counts of the clone carrying this T cell receptor beta chain. As yet, its antigen is unknown. A modified ARM-PCR protocol with three rounds of nested PCR amplified TCRbeta. TCRdb used MiXCR to reprocess the multiplex PCR reads, holding one entry per CDR3 protein. Of tens of thousands of distinct CDR3 sequences in the sample, about 55% were seen once. No cell sorting was done before RNA was extracted from the tissue. This non-tumor lung sample came from over 3 cm beyond the tumor edge. Donors were chemotherapy-naive, newly diagnosed lung cancer surgical patients in China, August–late 2014. The sample originates from a study of tumor and adjacent non-tumor tissue in lung cancer. Study-level information: Patients comprised 12 adenocarcinoma, a couple of squamous cell carcinoma and 1 small cell lung cancer. Samples averaged about 3.8 million productive TCRbeta reads each. Study results and limitations: Top 100 clones took a larger repertoire share in normal lung.

The germline CDR1 and CDR2 sequences are SGHRS and YFSETQ. Trimming removed 2 bases from V and 2 bases from J; junction bases left unmatched: 4. CDR3 length: 15 amino acids. This receptor was obtained from a man between 65 and 79 years old with non-small cell lung cancer. The chain has TRBV5-1 and TRBJ2-1, with 7 bases that match TRBD2. Sequenced material: distant non-tumor lung tissue. The CDR3 DNA reads TGCGCCAGCAGCTTAGTGGGAGGGCCCTACAATGAGCAGTTCTTC. This translates into CASSLVGGPYNEQFF.